The clone carrying this TCR beta chain is classed as medium-sized. Trimming at V came to 2 bases and at J to 1 base, leaving 10 bases not matched to a gene. This CDR3 comprises 17 residues. The sorted Tregs were CD4+CD25+CD127-/low cells. The TRBV12-4/TRBJ1-2 clonotypes were amplified using barcode primers with ligated adaptors. TCRdb used MiXCR to reprocess the multiplex PCR reads, holding one entry per CDR3 protein. The table includes about 2,000 distinct CDR3 sequences, 18% detected once. This chain links TRBV12-3 or TRBV12-4 with TRBJ1-2; the match to TRBD1 covers 7 bases. The receptor comes from a female donor with breast cancer. Source material: Tregs sorted from blood. CDR3 residues: CASSLFGSGQINYGYTF. DNA of the CDR3: TGTGCCAGCAGTTTATTCGGGTCGGGACAGATTAACTATGGCTACACCTTC.